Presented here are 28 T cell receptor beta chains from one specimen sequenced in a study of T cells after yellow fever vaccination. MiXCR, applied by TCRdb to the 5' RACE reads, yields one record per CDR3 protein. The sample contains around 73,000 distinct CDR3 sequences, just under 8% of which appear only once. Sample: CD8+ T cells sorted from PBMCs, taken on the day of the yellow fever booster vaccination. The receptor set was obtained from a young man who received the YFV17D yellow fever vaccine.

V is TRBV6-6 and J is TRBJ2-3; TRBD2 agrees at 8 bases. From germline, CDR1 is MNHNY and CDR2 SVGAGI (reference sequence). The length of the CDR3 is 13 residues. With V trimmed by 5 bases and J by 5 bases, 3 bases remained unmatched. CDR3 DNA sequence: TGTGCCAGCAGTGGTCTAGCGGGAGATACGCAGTATTTT. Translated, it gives CASSGLAGDTQYF.

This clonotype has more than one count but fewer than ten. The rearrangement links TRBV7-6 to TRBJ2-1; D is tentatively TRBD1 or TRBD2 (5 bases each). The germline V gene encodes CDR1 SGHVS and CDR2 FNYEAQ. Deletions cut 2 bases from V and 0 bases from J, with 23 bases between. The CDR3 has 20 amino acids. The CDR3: CASSLLPKREQGVSYNEQFF. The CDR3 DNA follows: TGTGCCAGCAGCTTACTCCCCAAAAGGGAGCAAGGGGTCTCCTACAATGAGCAGTTCTTC.

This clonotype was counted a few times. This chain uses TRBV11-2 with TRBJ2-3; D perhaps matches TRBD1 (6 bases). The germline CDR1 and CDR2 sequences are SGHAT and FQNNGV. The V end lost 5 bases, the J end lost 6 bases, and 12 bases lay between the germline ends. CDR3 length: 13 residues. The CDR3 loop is CASSMTGGDTQYF. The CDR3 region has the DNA TGTGCCAGCAGCATGACAGGAGGCGATACGCAGTATTTT.

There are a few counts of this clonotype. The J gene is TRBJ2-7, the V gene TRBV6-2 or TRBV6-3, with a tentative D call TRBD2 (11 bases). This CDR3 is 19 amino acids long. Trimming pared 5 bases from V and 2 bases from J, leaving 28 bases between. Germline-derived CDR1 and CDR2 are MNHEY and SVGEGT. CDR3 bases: TGTGCCAGCAGTACGATCCGGGACAGGGGACTAGCGGACACCTACGAGCAGTACTTC. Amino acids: CASSTIRDRGLADTYEQYF.

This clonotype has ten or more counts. CDR3: CASSLEAGAYEQYF. The DNA of the CDR3 is TGTGCCAGCAGCTTAGAGGCGGGAGCCTACGAGCAGTACTTC. The chain is built from TRBV7-9 and TRBJ2-7; 7 nucleotides align to TRBD2. Trimming removed 1 base from V and 2 bases from J; junction bases left unmatched: 2. The CDR3 contains 14 residues. Per the germline V gene, CDR1 is SEHNR and CDR2 is FQNEAQ (reference sequence).

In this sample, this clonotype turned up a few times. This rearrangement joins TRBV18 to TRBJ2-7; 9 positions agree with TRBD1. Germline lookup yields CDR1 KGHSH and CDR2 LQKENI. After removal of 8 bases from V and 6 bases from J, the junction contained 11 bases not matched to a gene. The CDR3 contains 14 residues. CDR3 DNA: TGTGCCAGCGTCCTACAGGGGGCTAGCGCCGAGCAGTACTTC. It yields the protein CASVLQGASAEQYF.

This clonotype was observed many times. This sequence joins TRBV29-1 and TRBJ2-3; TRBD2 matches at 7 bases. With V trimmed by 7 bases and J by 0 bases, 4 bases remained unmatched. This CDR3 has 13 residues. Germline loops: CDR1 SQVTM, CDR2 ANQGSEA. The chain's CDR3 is CSGISGSTDTQYF. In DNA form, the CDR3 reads TGCAGCGGGATTAGCGGGAGCACAGATACGCAGTATTTT.

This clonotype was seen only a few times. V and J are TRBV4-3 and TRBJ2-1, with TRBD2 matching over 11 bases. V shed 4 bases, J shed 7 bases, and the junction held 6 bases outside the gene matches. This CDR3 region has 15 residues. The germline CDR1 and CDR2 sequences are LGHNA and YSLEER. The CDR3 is CASSPTSGTGNEQFF. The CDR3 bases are TGCGCCAGCAGCCCGACTAGCGGGACGGGGAATGAGCAGTTCTTC.

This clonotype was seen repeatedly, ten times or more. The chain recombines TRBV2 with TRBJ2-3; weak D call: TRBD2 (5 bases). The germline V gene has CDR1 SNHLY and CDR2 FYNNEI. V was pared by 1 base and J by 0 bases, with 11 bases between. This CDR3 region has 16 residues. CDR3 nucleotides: TGTGCCAGCAGTGAAGGACTAACCCAAAGCACAGATACGCAGTATTTT. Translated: CASSEGLTQSTDTQYF.

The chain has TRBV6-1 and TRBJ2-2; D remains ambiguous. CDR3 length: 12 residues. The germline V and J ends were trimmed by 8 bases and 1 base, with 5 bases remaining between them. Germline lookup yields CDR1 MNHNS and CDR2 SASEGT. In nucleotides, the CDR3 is TGTGCCAGCGACGTGAACACCGGGGAGCTGTTTTTT. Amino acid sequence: CASDVNTGELFF.

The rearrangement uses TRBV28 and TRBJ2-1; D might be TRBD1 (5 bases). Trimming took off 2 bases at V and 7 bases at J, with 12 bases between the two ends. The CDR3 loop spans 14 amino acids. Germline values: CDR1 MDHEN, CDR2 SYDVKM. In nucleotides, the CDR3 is TGTGCCAGCAGTTTACCCCTGGACATGAATGAGCAGTTCTTC. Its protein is CASSLPLDMNEQFF.

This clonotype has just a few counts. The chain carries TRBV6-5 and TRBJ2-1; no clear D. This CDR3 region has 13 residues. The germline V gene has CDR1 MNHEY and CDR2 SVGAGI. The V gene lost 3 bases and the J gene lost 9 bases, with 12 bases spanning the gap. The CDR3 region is CASSYSTNGEQFF. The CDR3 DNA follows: TGTGCCAGCAGTTATTCTACTAACGGTGAGCAGTTCTTC.

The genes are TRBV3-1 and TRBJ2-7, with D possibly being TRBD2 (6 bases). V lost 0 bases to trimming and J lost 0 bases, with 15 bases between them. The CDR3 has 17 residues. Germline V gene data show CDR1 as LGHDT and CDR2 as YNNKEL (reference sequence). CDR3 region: CASSQDLGPGLSYEQYF. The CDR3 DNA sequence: TGTGCCAGCAGCCAAGATCTAGGGCCGGGACTCTCCTACGAGCAGTACTTC.

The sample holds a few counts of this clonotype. CDR3 sequence: CASSPTGGNYGYTF. The CDR3 DNA reads TGTGCCAGCAGTCCTACTGGGGGTAACTATGGCTACACCTTC. The chain employs TRBV7-9 and TRBJ1-2; D might be TRBD1 (5 bases). The CDR3 has 14 residues. Trimming removed 6 bases from V and 1 base from J, with 12 bases in between. Germline V gene data show CDR1 as SEHNR and CDR2 as FQNEAQ (reference sequence).

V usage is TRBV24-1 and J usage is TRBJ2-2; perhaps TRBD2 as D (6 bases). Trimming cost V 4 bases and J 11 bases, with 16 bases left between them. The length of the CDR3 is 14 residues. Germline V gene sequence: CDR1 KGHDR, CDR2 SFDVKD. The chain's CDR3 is CATSDWDSGIELFF. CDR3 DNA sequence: TGTGCCACCAGTGACTGGGACTCCGGAATCGAGCTGTTTTTT.

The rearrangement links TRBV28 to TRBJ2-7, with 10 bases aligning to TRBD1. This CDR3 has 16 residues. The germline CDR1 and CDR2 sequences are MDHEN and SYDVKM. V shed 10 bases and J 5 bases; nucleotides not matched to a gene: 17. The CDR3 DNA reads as TGTGCCATAGGGGACAGGGGAGCGGGACCCCTCGACGAGCAGTACTTC. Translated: CAIGDRGAGPLDEQYF.

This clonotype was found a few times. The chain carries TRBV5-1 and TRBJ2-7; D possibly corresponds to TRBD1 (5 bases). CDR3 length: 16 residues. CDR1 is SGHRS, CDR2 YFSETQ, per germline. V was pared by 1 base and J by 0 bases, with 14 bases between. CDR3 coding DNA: TGCGCCAGCAGCTTGAATGGGGCTGTATACTCCTACGAGCAGTACTTC. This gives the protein CASSLNGAVYSYEQYF. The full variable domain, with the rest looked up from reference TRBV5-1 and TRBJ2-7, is KAGVTQTPRYLIKTRGQQVTLSCSPISGHRSVSWYQQTPGQGLQFLFEYFSETQRNKGNFPGRFSGRQFSNSRSEMNVSTLELGDSALYLCASSLNGAVYSYEQYFGPGTRLTVT.

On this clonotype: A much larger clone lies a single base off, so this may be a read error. The CDR3 region is CAASRDEGLTGREQYF. The CDR3 DNA is TGTGCCGCCAGCAGAGATGAGGGTCTAACAGGTCGGGAGCAGTACTTC. This sequence joins TRBV15 and TRBJ2-7; tentatively, D is TRBD1 or TRBD2 (5 bases each). The germline gives CDR1 LNHNV, CDR2 YYDKDF (reference sequence). The CDR3 has 16 residues.

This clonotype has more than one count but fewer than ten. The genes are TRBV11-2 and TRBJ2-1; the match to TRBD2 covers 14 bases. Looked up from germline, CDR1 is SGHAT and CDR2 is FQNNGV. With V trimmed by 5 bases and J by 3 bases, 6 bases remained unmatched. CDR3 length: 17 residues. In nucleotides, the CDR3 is TGTGCCAGCAGCCTCGGACTAGCGGGGGGTCTCTACAATGAGCAGTTCTTC. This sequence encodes CASSLGLAGGLYNEQFF.

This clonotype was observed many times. This CDR3 reads CASSLQGADTQYF. As DNA, the CDR3 is TGTGCCAGCAGCCTACAGGGGGCAGATACGCAGTATTTT. J is TRBJ2-3 and V is TRBV6-1; 8 positions match TRBD1. Germline CDR1 and CDR2: MNHNS and SASEGT. The ends lost 6 bases at V and 4 bases at J; junction bases unmatched: 3. The CDR3 contains 13 residues.

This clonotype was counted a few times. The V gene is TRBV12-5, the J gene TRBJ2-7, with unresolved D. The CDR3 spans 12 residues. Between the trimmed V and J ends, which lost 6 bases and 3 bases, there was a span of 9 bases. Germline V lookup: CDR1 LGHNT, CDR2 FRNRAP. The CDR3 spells CASGTSNYEQYF. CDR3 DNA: TGTGCTAGTGGAACCTCGAACTACGAGCAGTACTTC. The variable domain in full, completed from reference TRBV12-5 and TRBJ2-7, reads DARVTQTPRHKVTEMGQEVTMRCQPILGHNTVFWYRQTMMQGLELLAYFRNRAPLDDSGMPKDRFSAEMPDATLATLKIQPSEPRDSAVYFCASGTSNYEQYFGPGTRLTVT.

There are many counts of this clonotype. CDR3 bases: TGTGCCAGTAGTATCTTCGGGCCCGTCTCGCCAGATACGCAGTATTTT. Its protein product is CASSIFGPVSPDTQYF. J is TRBJ2-3 and V is TRBV19; D call uncertain. Germline V lookup: CDR1 LNHDA, CDR2 SQIVND (reference sequence). Trimming left V 3 bases short and J 4 bases short, with 17 bases between. This CDR3 has 16 residues. The whole variable domain, remainder taken from reference TRBV19 and TRBJ2-3, is DGGITQSPKYLFRKEGQNVTLSCEQNLNHDAMYWYRQDPGQGLRLIYYSQIVNDFQKGDIAEGYSVSREKKESFPLTVTSAQKNPTAFYLCASSIFGPVSPDTQYFGPGTRLTVL.

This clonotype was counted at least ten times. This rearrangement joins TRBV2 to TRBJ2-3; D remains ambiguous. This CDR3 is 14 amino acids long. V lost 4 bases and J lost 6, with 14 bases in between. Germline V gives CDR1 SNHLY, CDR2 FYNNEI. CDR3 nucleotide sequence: TGTGCCAGCAGTGTCGATCCGGCCCCCGATACGCAGTATTTT. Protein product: CASSVDPAPDTQYF.

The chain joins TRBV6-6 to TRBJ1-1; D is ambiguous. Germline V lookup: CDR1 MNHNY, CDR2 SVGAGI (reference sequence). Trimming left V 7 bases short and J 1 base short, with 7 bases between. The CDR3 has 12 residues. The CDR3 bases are TGTGCCAGCACTCAGGCGAACACTGAAGCTTTCTTT. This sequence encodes CASTQANTEAFF.

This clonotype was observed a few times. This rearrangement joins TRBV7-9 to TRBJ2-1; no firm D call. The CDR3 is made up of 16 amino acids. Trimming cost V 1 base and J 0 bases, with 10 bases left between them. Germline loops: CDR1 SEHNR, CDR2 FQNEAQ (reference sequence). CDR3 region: CASSLVQLNSYNEQFF. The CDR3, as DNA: TGTGCCAGCAGCTTAGTACAGCTCAACTCCTACAATGAGCAGTTCTTC.

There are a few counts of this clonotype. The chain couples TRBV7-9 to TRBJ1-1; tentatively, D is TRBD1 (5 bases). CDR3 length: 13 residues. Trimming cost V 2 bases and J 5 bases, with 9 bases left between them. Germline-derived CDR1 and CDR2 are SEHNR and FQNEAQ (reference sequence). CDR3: CASSLMGGTEAFF. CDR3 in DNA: TGTGCCAGCAGCTTAATGGGGGGTACTGAAGCTTTCTTT. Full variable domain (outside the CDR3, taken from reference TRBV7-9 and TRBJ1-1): DTGVSQNPRHKITKRGQNVTFRCDPISEHNRLYWYRQTLGQGPEFLTYFQNEAQLEKSRLLSDRFSAERPKGSFSTLEIQRTEQGDSAMYLCASSLMGGTEAFFGQGTRLTVV.

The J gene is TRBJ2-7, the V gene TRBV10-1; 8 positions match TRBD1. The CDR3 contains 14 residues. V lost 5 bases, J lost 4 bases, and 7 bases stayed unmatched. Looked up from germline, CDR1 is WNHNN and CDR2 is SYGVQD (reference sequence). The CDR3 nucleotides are TGCGCCAGCAGTCCGGACAGGGATTATTACGAGCAGTACTTC. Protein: CASSPDRDYYEQYF.

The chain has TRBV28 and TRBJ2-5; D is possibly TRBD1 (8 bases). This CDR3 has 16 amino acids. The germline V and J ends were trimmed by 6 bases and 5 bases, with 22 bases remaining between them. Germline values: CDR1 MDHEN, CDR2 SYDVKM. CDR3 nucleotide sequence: TGTGCCAGCAGCGAACTGCAGGGGGCGGGAGAGGAGACCCAGTACTTC. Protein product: CASSELQGAGEETQYF.